The 17 T cell receptor beta chains below all came from one sample that was sequenced in a study of response to subunit inactivated influenza vaccine (dated by TCRdb to between 2017 and 2018). Libraries were made using RT-PCR. The sequencer listed for this sample is Illumina HiSeq 2500. TCRdb handled the public reads itself, with Q25 trimming in fastp and clone calling in MiXCR, and kept productive beta chains. Every distinct CDR3 protein forms one entry, paired with its most common genes and DNA. The sample table contains about 780,000 distinct CDR3 sequences; only one count was recorded for approximately 17% of them. The ten largest clonotypes hold roughly 10% of the sample. Sequenced material: PBMCs from blood, taken approximately 5 days after vaccination. These receptors were collected from a man between 45 and 60 years old who received an inactivated influenza vaccine. Donor details come from another sample of the same person, matched by shared clones.

In this sample, this clonotype turned up a few times. The chain couples TRBV27 to TRBJ2-1; D is undetermined. Germline V lookup: CDR1 MNHEY, CDR2 SMNVEV (reference sequence). V was shortened by 5 bases and J by 4 bases, with 18 bases between the two germline ends. This CDR3 has 16 residues. DNA for the CDR3: TGTGCCAGCAGTCCCCTCAGTTCGACCAAATACAATGAGCAGTTCTTC. Translation gives CASSPLSSTKYNEQFF.

This clonotype has more than one count but fewer than ten. The chain employs TRBV7-2 and TRBJ2-7, with D perhaps TRBD1 or TRBD2 (6 bases each). The germline V gene has CDR1 SGHTA and CDR2 FQGNSA. The germline V and J ends were trimmed by 3 bases and 5 bases, with 14 bases remaining between them. The CDR3 is 14 residues long. The CDR3 sequence: CASSLGGRAHEQYF. CDR3 nucleotides: TGTGCCAGCAGCTTGGGGGGCAGGGCCCACGAGCAGTACTTC.

The V and J genes are TRBV4-2 and TRBJ2-3; 13 bases are a match to TRBD2. V lost 3 bases, J lost 4 bases, and 7 bases stayed unmatched. Germline V gene sequence: CDR1 LGHNA, CDR2 YNFKEQ. The CDR3 runs to 17 residues. The CDR3 DNA reads as TGTGCCAGCAGCCAGATGACTAGCGGGGGGTTATCAGATACGCAGTATTTT. Translated: CASSQMTSGGLSDTQYF.

V gene TRBV6-5 combines with J gene TRBJ2-1; 8 bases are a match to TRBD2. There are 16 residues in the CDR3. Germline assignment: CDR1 MNHEY and CDR2 SVGAGI. The ends lost 4 bases at V and 2 bases at J; junction bases unmatched: 7. The CDR3 bases are TGTGCCAGCAGTTCTTTAGCGGGATCCCCCTACAATGAGCAGTTCTTC. Its translation: CASSSLAGSPYNEQFF.

This clonotype was observed a handful of times. The gene calls are TRBV24-1 and TRBJ2-1; 7 bases match TRBD2. V was pared by 1 base and J by 8 bases, with 7 bases of the junction left unmatched. Germline V gives CDR1 KGHDR, CDR2 SFDVKD. The CDR3 is 15 residues long. The CDR3 here is CATSDFRGGQDEQFF. CDR3 bases: TGTGCCACCAGTGATTTTAGGGGAGGGCAGGATGAGCAGTTCTTC.

This clonotype was seen only a few times. The chain employs TRBV5-1 and TRBJ2-7; 8 bases match TRBD1. J lost 4 bases, V lost 2 bases, and 5 bases had no gene match. This CDR3 is built from 14 residues. Germline V gene sequence: CDR1 SGHRS, CDR2 YFSETQ. This CDR3 reads CASSFRRGRYEQYF. Written as DNA, the CDR3 is TGCGCCAGCAGCTTCCGCAGGGGGCGATACGAGCAGTACTTC.

The sample holds a few counts of this clonotype. This sequence joins TRBV10-3 and TRBJ1-1; D ambiguous. V shed 3 bases and J shed 6 bases, with 20 bases lying between them. Germline CDR1 is ENHRY and CDR2 is SYGVKD. CDR3 length: 16 residues. The CDR3 is CAISDPGGLPEPEAFF. DNA for the CDR3: TGTGCCATCAGTGACCCCGGTGGACTGCCGGAACCTGAAGCTTTCTTT.

A few counts support this clonotype. The chain is built from TRBV9 and TRBJ1-1; the match to TRBD1 covers 7 bases. The J segment lost 3 bases and the V segment lost 0 bases, leaving 2 bases of the junction unmatched. This CDR3 is built from 14 residues. Germline values: CDR1 SGDLS, CDR2 YYNGEE. CDR3 amino acids: CASSVGQGHTEAFF. For the CDR3, the DNA is TGTGCCAGCAGCGTAGGACAGGGACACACTGAAGCTTTCTTT.

The rearrangement uses TRBV29-1 and TRBJ2-7, with D perhaps TRBD2 (6 bases). Germline values: CDR1 SQVTM, CDR2 ANQGSEA. The CDR3 is made up of 13 amino acids. V lost 4 bases, J lost 3 bases, and 13 bases lay in between. In nucleotides, the CDR3 is TGCAGCGTTGTCACCTCCGGGGGCTACGAGCAGTACTTC. This encodes CSVVTSGGYEQYF.

J is TRBJ2-1 and V is TRBV18; 9 nucleotides line up with TRBD1. V was pared by 2 bases and J by 8 bases, with 4 bases of the junction left unmatched. The CDR3 is 14 residues long. The germline V gene has CDR1 KGHSH and CDR2 LQKENI. CDR3 in amino acids: CASSPTGGRYEQFF. The CDR3 DNA sequence: TGTGCCAGCTCACCAACAGGGGGCAGGTATGAGCAGTTCTTC.

This clonotype has just a few counts. The rearrangement links TRBV20-1 to TRBJ2-2, with a possible D match to TRBD1 (6 bases). The V gene lost 7 bases and the J gene lost 6 bases, with 9 bases spanning the gap. The germline V gene encodes CDR1 DFQATT and CDR2 SNEGSKA (reference sequence). This CDR3 has 11 residues. The CDR3: CSGKGAGELFF. The CDR3 region has the DNA TGCAGTGGGAAGGGGGCCGGGGAGCTGTTTTTT.

The J gene is TRBJ2-1, the V gene TRBV12-3 or TRBV12-4; no firm D call. Trimming removed 3 bases at V and 8 bases at J, with 5 bases between. This CDR3 contains 11 residues. CDR3 amino acids: CASSFIYEQFF. CDR3 nucleotides: TGTGCCAGCAGTTTCATCTATGAGCAGTTCTTC.

The J gene is TRBJ1-4, the V gene TRBV29-1, with D perhaps TRBD1 (5 bases). The CDR3 is 15 residues long. V shed 5 bases and J shed 8 bases, with 21 bases lying between them. Germline V gene data show CDR1 as SQVTM and CDR2 as ANQGSEA. This CDR3 is CSVRGGTLAGEKLFF. The CDR3 bases are TGCAGCGTTCGTGGCGGGACCTTGGCTGGGGAAAAACTGTTTTTT.

The chain combines TRBV9 with TRBJ2-5, with D possibly matching TRBD2 (7 bases). The CDR3 totals 17 residues. The germline V gene encodes CDR1 SGDLS and CDR2 YYNGEE. The germline V and J ends were trimmed by 0 bases and 0 bases, with 15 bases remaining between them. The CDR3 DNA is TGTGCCAGCAGCGTAGGGGGGGCTAGCGGTAACCAAGAGACCCAGTACTTC. This codes for CASSVGGASGNQETQYF.

The sample holds a few counts of this clonotype. This chain joins TRBV7-2 and TRBJ1-5; no firm D call. The V end was cut by 0 bases, the J end by 6 bases, with 12 bases between. CDR3 length equals 15 residues. CDR1 and CDR2 from the germline V gene are SGHTA and FQGNSA. The CDR3, as DNA: TGTGCCAGCAGCTTAGCCAACAACGGCATTCAGCCCCAGCATTTT. Its protein is CASSLANNGIQPQHF. Filled out from reference TRBV7-2 and TRBJ1-5, the complete variable domain reads GAGVSQSPSNKVTEKGKDVELRCDPISGHTALYWYRQSLGQGLEFLIYFQGNSAPDKSGLPSDRFSAERTGGSVSTLTIQRTQQEDSAVYLCASSLANNGIQPQHFGDGTRLSIL.

This rearrangement joins TRBV9 to TRBJ1-1; no clear D gene. Germline values: CDR1 SGDLS, CDR2 YYNGEE. The CDR3 runs to 14 residues. Deletions cut 3 bases from V and 0 bases from J, with 9 bases between. This chain's CDR3 is CASSDQTVNTEAFF. Here the CDR3 DNA reads TGTGCCAGCAGCGACCAAACAGTGAACACTGAAGCTTTCTTT.

This clonotype was counted a few times. V is TRBV7-3 and J is TRBJ2-3, with 8 bases matching TRBD2. V lost 5 bases to trimming and J lost 3 bases; unmatched junction nucleotides: 7. The CDR3 consists of 15 residues. The germline V gene has CDR1 SGHTA and CDR2 FQGTGA. The CDR3 reads CASSPKAGGTDTQYF. CDR3 nucleotides: TGTGCCAGCAGCCCAAAGGCGGGAGGAACAGATACGCAGTATTTT.